Shown below are 7 T cell receptor beta chains from a single sample sequenced in a study of T cells after posttransplantation cyclophosphamide. Sequencing used immunoSEQ multiplex PCR; TCRdb keeps in-frame clones, though not all of them. The sample carries around 23,000 clones, roughly 85% recorded once. Controls had myeloablative marrow grafts with methotrexate and calcineurin inhibitor, sampled at 1 year. Sequenced material: PBMCs, taken around 53 weeks after allogeneic stem cell transplant with calcineurin inhibitor and methotrexate. The origin of the receptors is a female patient aged 30 to 40 who received an allogeneic stem cell transplant from an unrelated donor, was CMV-positive, and had acute and chronic GVHD. Some T cells may arise from the graft donor.

The chain is built from TRBV6-1 and TRBJ2-3; 7 bases map to TRBD2. The CDR3 runs to 14 residues. V was pared by 7 bases and J by 2 bases, with 6 bases of the junction left unmatched. Germline V lookup: CDR1 MNHNS, CDR2 SASEGT. CDR3 region: CASNPSGDTDTQYF. The CDR3 DNA reads as TGTGCCAGCAACCCAAGCGGGGACACAGATACGCAGTATTTT.

This rearrangement joins TRBV6-5 to TRBJ2-3; 9 bases agree with TRBD1. The ends lost 6 bases at V and 13 bases at J; junction bases unmatched: 8. Germline V CDR1 and CDR2: MNHEY, SVGAGI. CDR3 length: 12 amino acids. CDR3 sequence reads: CASSRDREEKYF. CDR3 nucleotide sequence: TGTGCCAGCAGCCGGGACAGGGAGGAGAAGTATTTT.

This sequence joins TRBV5-4 and TRBJ2-5; 8 bases map to TRBD2. The CDR3 is 15 amino acids. Germline-derived CDR1 and CDR2 are SGHNT and YYREEE (reference sequence). Trimming took 3 bases from V and 4 from J; bases not matched to a gene: 8. CDR3 coding DNA: TGTGCCAGCAGCTCCCAAGCGGGAGTAGTAGAGACCCAGTACTTC. It is translated as CASSSQAGVVETQYF.

This clone was observed a single time. The V gene is TRBV4-3, the J gene TRBJ2-1; D not certain. This CDR3 spans 17 amino acids. Germline values: CDR1 LGHNA, CDR2 YSLEER. Trimming left V 1 base short and J 0 bases short, with 13 bases between. The CDR3 reads CASSQGAKTSSYNEQFF. As DNA, the CDR3 is TGCGCCAGCAGCCAAGGCGCGAAGACTTCCTCCTACAATGAGCAGTTCTTC.

The genes are TRBV7-9 and TRBJ2-3; 7 bases line up with TRBD1. V was clipped by 1 base and J by 2 bases; unmatched bases: 3. This CDR3 is built from 15 residues. CDR1 is SEHNR, CDR2 FQNEAQ, per germline (reference sequence). The CDR3, as DNA: TGTGCCAGCAGCTTAGGACAGGGAATCACAGATACGCAGTATTTT. This translates into CASSLGQGITDTQYF.

This rearrangement joins TRBV7-9 to TRBJ2-3, with D possibly matching TRBD2 (6 bases). V was shortened by 4 bases and J by 6 bases, with 23 bases between the two germline ends. CDR1 SEHNR and CDR2 FQNEAQ come from the germline V gene (reference sequence). The CDR3 has 17 amino acids. CDR3 region: CASSSNHGGPLGDTQYF. As DNA, the CDR3 is TGTGCCAGCAGCTCTAACCATGGAGGGCCTTTGGGGGATACGCAGTATTTT.

This clone was found once. This chain links TRBV27 with TRBJ2-1, with D perhaps TRBD2 (6 bases). V gave up 8 bases and J gave up 8 bases, with 7 bases separating them. This CDR3 has 10 residues. Germline V gives CDR1 MNHEY, CDR2 SMNVEV (reference sequence). The CDR3 DNA follows: TGTGCCAGCGCGGGGCATGAGCAGTTCTTC. As protein: CASAGHEQFF.